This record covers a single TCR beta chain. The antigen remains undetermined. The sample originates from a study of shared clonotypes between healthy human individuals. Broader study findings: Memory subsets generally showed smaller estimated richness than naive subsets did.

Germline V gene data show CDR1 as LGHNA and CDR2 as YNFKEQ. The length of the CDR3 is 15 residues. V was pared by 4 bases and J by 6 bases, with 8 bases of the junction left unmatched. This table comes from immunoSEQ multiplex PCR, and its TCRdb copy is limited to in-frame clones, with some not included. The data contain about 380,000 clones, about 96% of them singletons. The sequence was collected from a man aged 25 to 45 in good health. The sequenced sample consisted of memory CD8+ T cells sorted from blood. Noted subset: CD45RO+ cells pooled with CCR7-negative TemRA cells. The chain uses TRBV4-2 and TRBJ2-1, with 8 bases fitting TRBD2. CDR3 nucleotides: TGTGCCAGCAGCCGCGGGACTAGTGGACCCAATGAGCAGTTCTTC. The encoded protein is CASSRGTSGPNEQFF.